These T cell receptor beta chains were read from a single sample in a study of blood T cell repertoires in COVID-19. Repertoires were generated with immunoSEQ multiplex PCR, while TCRdb's copy carries only in-frame clones and drops some. Of roughly 150,000 clones detected, under 90% appear once; the ten largest clones hold roughly 2%. The material sequenced was peripheral blood. The receptors shown here come from a woman at least 80 years old with acute or convalescent COVID-19. Each CDR3 is given with its conserved first and last residue. The D gene is left open where the match is weak. Size tells how often a clone was seen (once, few, many) or the class of an expanded clone, and some rows leave it out.

j_call: TRBJ1-1
d_call: TRBD1
clone_size: .
v_call: TRBV30
cdr3_aa: CAWGRDRAEAFF
cdr3_nt: TGTGCCTGGGGACGGGACAGGGCTGAAGCTTTCTTT

j_call: TRBJ1-3
d_call: .
clone_size: .
v_call: TRBV6-1
cdr3_aa: CASSEGTGYGNTIYF
cdr3_nt: TGTGCCAGCAGTGAAGGAACAGGGTACGGAAACACCATATATTTT

j_call: TRBJ1-6
d_call: .
clone_size: .
v_call: TRBV28
cdr3_aa: CASAEGGVLYSPLHF
cdr3_nt: TGTGCCAGTGCTGAAGGCGGGGTCCTCTATTCACCCCTCCACTTT

j_call: TRBJ1-6
d_call: .
clone_size: .
v_call: TRBV4-1
cdr3_aa: CASSQDPGRKNSPLHF
cdr3_nt: TGCGCCAGCAGCCAAGATCCGGGGAGGAAAAATTCACCCCTCCACTTT

j_call: TRBJ1-2
d_call: TRBD1
clone_size: .
v_call: TRBV29-1
cdr3_aa: CSVEVLGQGDGYTF
cdr3_nt: TGCAGCGTTGAAGTTCTGGGACAGGGAGATGGCTACACCTTC

j_call: TRBJ1-6
d_call: TRBD1
clone_size: few
v_call: TRBV10-3
cdr3_aa: CAISEGDRVSPLHF
cdr3_nt: TGTGCCATCAGTGAGGGGGACAGGGTTTCACCCCTCCACTTT

j_call: TRBJ2-1
d_call: TRBD2
clone_size: .
v_call: TRBV4-1
cdr3_aa: CASSHPTSGVNNEQFF
cdr3_nt: TGCGCCAGCAGCCATCCTACTAGCGGGGTAAACAATGAGCAGTTCTTC

j_call: TRBJ1-4
d_call: TRBD1
clone_size: .
v_call: TRBV30
cdr3_aa: CAWSVGQGAGEKLFF
cdr3_nt: TGTGCCTGGAGTGTAGGTCAGGGGGCGGGAGAAAAACTGTTTTTT

j_call: TRBJ2-1
d_call: TRBD2
clone_size: .
v_call: TRBV6-2/TRBV6-3
cdr3_aa: CASSYYGGGTLSSYNEQFF
cdr3_nt: TGTGCCAGCAGTTATTATGGCGGGGGGACCCTGAGCTCCTACAATGAGCAGTTCTTC

j_call: TRBJ1-1
d_call: .
clone_size: .
v_call: TRBV10-2
cdr3_aa: CASSESRGNTEAFF
cdr3_nt: TGCGCCAGCAGTGAGTCGCGGGGGAACACTGAAGCTTTCTTT

j_call: TRBJ2-2
d_call: .
clone_size: .
v_call: TRBV13
cdr3_aa: CASSLQGHGELFF
cdr3_nt: TGTGCCAGCAGCTTACAGGGTCACGGGGAGCTGTTTTTT

j_call: TRBJ1-3
d_call: .
clone_size: .
v_call: TRBV7-9
cdr3_aa: CASSAGFRNTIYF
cdr3_nt: TGTGCCAGCAGCGCCGGGTTCCGAAACACCATATATTTT

j_call: TRBJ2-4
d_call: TRBD1
clone_size: .
v_call: TRBV12-3/TRBV12-4
cdr3_aa: CASSRGQGSIQYF
cdr3_nt: TGTGCCAGCAGCCGCGGACAGGGGAGCATTCAGTACTTC

j_call: TRBJ1-5
d_call: .
clone_size: .
v_call: TRBV28
cdr3_aa: CASIRSASNQPQHF
cdr3_nt: TGTGCCAGCATACGGTCAGCGAGCAATCAGCCCCAGCATTTT

j_call: TRBJ2-7
d_call: .
clone_size: few
v_call: TRBV10-1
cdr3_aa: CASGTEGVGPPSYEQYF
cdr3_nt: TGCGCCAGCGGAACCGAGGGGGTGGGACCACCCTCCTACGAGCAGTACTTC

j_call: TRBJ1-1
d_call: .
clone_size: .
v_call: TRBV30
cdr3_aa: CAWILGGRNTEAFF
cdr3_nt: TGTGCCTGGATACTCGGAGGGCGGAACACTGAAGCTTTCTTT

j_call: TRBJ1-4
d_call: TRBD1
clone_size: .
v_call: TRBV5-8
cdr3_aa: CASSLGTGAANEKLFF
cdr3_nt: TGTGCCAGCAGCCTCGGGACAGGGGCAGCTAATGAAAAACTGTTTTTT

j_call: TRBJ2-1
d_call: .
clone_size: .
v_call: TRBV28
cdr3_aa: CASSFEEQQFF
cdr3_nt: TGTGCCAGCAGTTTCGAGGAGCAACAGTTCTTC